Below are 16 T cell receptor beta chains sequenced from a single sample in a study of post-analysis software for immune sequencing data. Study outcomes and limitations: In patients, TRBV5-6, TRBV5-1 and TRBV20-1 belonged to five or six TRBV segments found more frequently than in controls.

The antigens of these receptors remain unknown. Sequencing libraries made from TCR beta cDNA carried unique molecular identifiers. MiXCR, run by TCRdb on the PCR reads, gives a single entry per CDR3 protein. The profile covers a few hundred thousand distinct CDR3 sequences, with 39% appearing a single time and around 8% taken by the ten largest. The sequenced material came from blood. The receptors here all came from a girl aged 2 to 9 with multiple sclerosis.

This clonotype appeared a few times. The chain is built from TRBV9 and TRBJ2-4; 8 bases are shared with TRBD1. In germline, CDR1 is SGDLS, CDR2 YYNGEE. The V gene end was trimmed by 3 bases and the J gene end by 1 base; junction bases not matched to a gene: 6. The CDR3 runs 16 residues. CDR3 protein: CASSAYAGGAKNIQYF. DNA for the CDR3: TGTGCCAGCAGCGCATACGCAGGGGGCGCCAAAAACATTCAGTACTTC.

This rearrangement joins TRBV3-1 to TRBJ2-3; 8 bases are shared with TRBD2. Trimming removed 4 bases from V and 5 bases from J; junction bases left unmatched: 5. The length of the CDR3 is 14 residues. Germline V gene sequence: CDR1 LGHDT, CDR2 YNNKEL (reference sequence). In nucleotides, the CDR3 is TGTGCCAGCAGCCCTGGACTAGCACAAGATACGCAGTATTTT. The encoded protein is CASSPGLAQDTQYF.

The V gene is TRBV20-1, the J gene TRBJ1-3, with a tentative D call TRBD1 (6 bases). This CDR3 has 14 amino acids. V was cut by 1 base and J by 1 base, with 8 bases left in between. Germline values: CDR1 DFQATT, CDR2 SNEGSKA (reference sequence). The CDR3 protein is CSARAGVSGNTIYF. The CDR3 DNA follows: TGCAGTGCTAGAGCAGGGGTTTCTGGAAACACCATATATTTT.

The rearrangement uses TRBV12-3 or TRBV12-4 and TRBJ1-1; D is perhaps TRBD1 (5 bases). This CDR3 contains 14 residues. Trimming stripped 7 bases from V and 5 bases from J, with 17 bases between. The CDR3 region is CASTRQFPLTEAFF. The CDR3, as DNA: TGTGCCAGCACTCGACAGTTCCCACTAACTGAAGCTTTCTTT.

The gene calls are TRBV20-1 and TRBJ2-1; 10 nucleotides agree with TRBD2. The junction had 2 bases not matched to a gene; V was cut back by 4 bases and J by 2 bases. The CDR3 runs to 14 residues. Germline CDR1 DFQATT, CDR2 SNEGSKA (reference sequence). The chain's CDR3 is CSATSGRAYNEQFF. The CDR3 DNA follows: TGCAGTGCTACCAGCGGGAGGGCCTACAATGAGCAGTTCTTC.

V and J are TRBV11-1 and TRBJ2-1; either TRBD1 or TRBD2 may supply D (5 bases each). The CDR3 has 13 amino acids. Trimming removed 1 base at V and 9 bases at J, with 10 bases between. Germline loops: CDR1 SGHAT, CDR2 FQDESV (reference sequence). CDR3 bases: TGTGCCAGCAGCTTAGGAGGGGTGGTTGAGCAGTTCTTC. Protein sequence: CASSLGGVVEQFF.

The rearrangement joins TRBV27 to TRBJ2-1, with TRBD1 identical over 8 bases. Judging by the DNA end, TRBJ2-7 fits better; the J call may be wrong. CDR1 is MNHEY, CDR2 SMNVEV, per germline (reference sequence). The CDR3 has 17 residues. The CDR3 DNA reads TGTGCCAGCAGTTTATTTTTTTCCGGACAGGGCTACAATGAGCAGTACTTC. Amino acid sequence: CASSLFFSGQGYNEQYF.

J is TRBJ1-1 and V is TRBV5-1, with a weak D call TRBD1 (5 bases). This CDR3 has 15 amino acids. V lost 4 bases to trimming and J lost 1 base, with 14 bases between them. Germline V CDR1 and CDR2: SGHRS, YFSETQ. The CDR3 protein is CASSQWTRKNTEAFF. CDR3 coding DNA: TGCGCCAGCAGCCAATGGACAAGGAAGAACACTGAAGCTTTCTTT.

This rearrangement joins TRBV5-1 to TRBJ2-1, with TRBD1 matching 11 bases. The CDR3 sequence is 15 residues long. The J segment lost 6 bases and the V segment lost 4 bases, leaving 6 bases of the junction unmatched. Per the germline V gene, CDR1 is SGHRS and CDR2 is YFSETQ. CDR3 sequence: CASSTGTGGFNEQFF. In nucleotides, the CDR3 is TGCGCCAGCAGCACGGGGACAGGGGGTTTCAATGAGCAGTTCTTC.

V and J are TRBV7-6 and TRBJ1-2; D unclear. The CDR3 runs to 14 residues. CDR1 is SGHVS and CDR2 is FNYEAQ in the germline V gene. Trimming left V 5 bases short and J 2 bases short, with 12 bases between. CDR3 sequence (DNA): TGTGCCAGCAGCCCCGGCGAAGAAAACTATGGCTACACCTTC. Its protein product is CASSPGEENYGYTF.

This clonotype was seen more than once but under ten times. The V gene is TRBV5-1, the J gene TRBJ2-1; possibly TRBD1 for D (5 bases). The CDR3 is 13 residues long. Germline CDR1 and CDR2: SGHRS and YFSETQ. Trimming left V 3 bases short and J 7 bases short, with 11 bases between. CDR3 amino acids: CASSWTRGNEQFF. The CDR3 DNA is TGCGCCAGCAGCTGGACAAGGGGTAATGAGCAGTTCTTC.

The J gene is TRBJ2-5, the V gene TRBV20-1, with TRBD1 matching over 11 bases. CDR1 is DFQATT and CDR2 is SNEGSKA in the germline V gene (reference sequence). Trimming cost V 5 bases and J 2 bases; bases outside gene matches: 1. This CDR3 region has 13 residues. CDR3 in DNA: TGCAGTGCTCGGGACAGGGGGCAAGAGACCCAGTACTTC. Translating it yields CSARDRGQETQYF.

The V gene is TRBV5-1, the J gene TRBJ2-7; 9 nucleotides line up with TRBD1. V lost 3 bases, J lost 2 bases, and 6 bases stayed unmatched. The CDR3 is 15 amino acids. Germline V lookup: CDR1 SGHRS, CDR2 YFSETQ. DNA of the CDR3: TGCGCCAGCAGCTCGGCCCGGACAGGGGCCTACGAGCAGTACTTC. The encoded protein is CASSSARTGAYEQYF.

To note about this clonotype: Sequence at one end of the junction differs from germline and may be a read error. The chain is built from TRBV27 and TRBJ2-7; 8 nucleotides match TRBD2. This CDR3 is built from 15 residues. CDR1 and CDR2 (germline): MNHEY, SMNVEV (reference sequence). CDR3 loop: CACRLTGGISYEQYF. CDR3 DNA: TGTGCCTGCAGGCTGACGGGGGGGATTTCCTACGAGCAGTACTTC.

V and J are TRBV5-1 and TRBJ2-1; TRBD2 might be the D (6 bases). CDR3 length: 15 residues. Trimming removed 1 base from V and 5 bases from J, with 13 bases in between. Per the germline V gene, CDR1 is SGHRS and CDR2 is YFSETQ. The CDR3 loop reads CASSLKLAVNNEQFF. In nucleotides, the CDR3 is TGCGCCAGCAGCTTGAAGTTAGCGGTGAACAATGAGCAGTTCTTC.

The chain has TRBV7-9 and TRBJ2-1, with 7 bases lining up with TRBD2. The ends lost 1 base at V and 12 bases at J; junction bases unmatched: 12. Germline-derived CDR1 and CDR2 are SEHNR and FQNEAQ (reference sequence). This CDR3 is built from 15 residues. The CDR3 here is CASSLGLASPMGQFF. Here the CDR3 DNA reads TGTGCCAGCAGCTTAGGACTAGCCTCTCCGATGGGGCAGTTCTTC.